This T cell receptor beta chain derives from a study of regulatory T cells in long-lasting Graves disease. Study background: New Graves' disease cases had less than 3 months of antithyroid drugs.

The V gene's germline CDR1 is LGHNT and CDR2 FRNRAP. The ends were cut back, 4 bases at V and 7 bases at J, with 10 bases in the middle. The CDR3 spans 13 residues. Through Arm-PCR of CDR3 regions and iRepertoire HTBI primers, TCR beta libraries were built. TCRdb ran MiXCR on the multiplex PCR reads and lists one entry per CDR3 protein. The sample contains over 300,000 distinct CDR3 sequences, roughly 15% of which appear only once. This clonotype has a count of ten or more. The time point is: newly diagnosed GD, antithyroid drugs for less than 3 months. PBMC-derived RNA was used for the TCR library. This sample comprised peripheral blood mononuclear cells (PBMCs), obtained at new diagnosis, from a patient treated with antithyroid drugs. The source is a female donor with Graves disease. The genes are TRBV12-5 and TRBJ2-2; D possibly matches TRBD1 or TRBD2 (5 bases each). DNA for the CDR3: TGTGCTAGTGGTTGGGGGTCCGACGGGGAGCTGTTTTTT. Protein product: CASGWGSDGELFF.